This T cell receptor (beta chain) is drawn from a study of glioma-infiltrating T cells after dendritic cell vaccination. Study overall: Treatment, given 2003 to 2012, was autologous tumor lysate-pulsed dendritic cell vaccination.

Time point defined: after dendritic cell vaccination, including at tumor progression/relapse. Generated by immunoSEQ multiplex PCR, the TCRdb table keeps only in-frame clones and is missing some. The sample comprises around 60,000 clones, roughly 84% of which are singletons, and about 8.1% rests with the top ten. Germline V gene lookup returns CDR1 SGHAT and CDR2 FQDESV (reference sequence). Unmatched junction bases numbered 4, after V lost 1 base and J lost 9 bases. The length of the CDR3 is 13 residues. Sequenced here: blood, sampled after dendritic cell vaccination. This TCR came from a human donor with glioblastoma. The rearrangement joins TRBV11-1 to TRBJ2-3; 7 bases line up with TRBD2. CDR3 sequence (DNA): TGTGCCAGCAGCTTAGTGGGGACTAACACGCAGTATTTT. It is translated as CASSLVGTNTQYF. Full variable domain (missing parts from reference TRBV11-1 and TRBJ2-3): EAEVAQSPRYKITEKSQAVAFWCDPISGHATLYWYRQILGQGPELLVQFQDESVVDDSQLPKDRFSAERLKGVDSTLKIQPAELGDSAMYLCASSLVGTNTQYFGPGTRLTVL.